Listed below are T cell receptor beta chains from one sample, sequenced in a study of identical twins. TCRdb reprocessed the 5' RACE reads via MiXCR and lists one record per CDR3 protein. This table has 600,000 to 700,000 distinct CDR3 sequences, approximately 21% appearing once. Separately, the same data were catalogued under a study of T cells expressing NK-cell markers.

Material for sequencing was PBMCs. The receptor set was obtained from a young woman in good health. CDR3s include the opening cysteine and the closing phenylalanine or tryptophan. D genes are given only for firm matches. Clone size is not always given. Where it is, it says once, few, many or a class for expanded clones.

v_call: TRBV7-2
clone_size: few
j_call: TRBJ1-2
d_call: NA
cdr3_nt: TGTGCCAGCAGCTCTGGAGGGTCGCCTGGCTACACCTTC
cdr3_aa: CASSSGGSPGYTF

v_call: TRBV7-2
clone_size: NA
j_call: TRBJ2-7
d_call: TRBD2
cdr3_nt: TGTGCCAGCAGCTTACATCTAGCGGTCTCCTACGAGCAGTACTTC
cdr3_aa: CASSLHLAVSYEQYF

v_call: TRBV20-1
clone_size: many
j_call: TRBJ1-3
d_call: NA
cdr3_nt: TGCAGTGCTAGCCTGGGGGTAGACACCATATATTTT
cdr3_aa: CSASLGVDTIYF

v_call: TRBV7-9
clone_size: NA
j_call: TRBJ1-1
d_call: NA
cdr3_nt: TGTGCCAGCAGCTTACGGAAGGGTCAGTTCAACACTGAAGCTTTCTTT
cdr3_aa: CASSLRKGQFNTEAFF

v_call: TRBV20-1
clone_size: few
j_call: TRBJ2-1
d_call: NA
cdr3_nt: TGCAGTGCTAGAGGGGTCGGGCTGCCCTACAATGAGCAGTTCTTC
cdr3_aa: CSARGVGLPYNEQFF

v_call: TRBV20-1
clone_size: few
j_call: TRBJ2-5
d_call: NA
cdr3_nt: TGCAGTGCTAGAGAAGGGGGACCGAAAGAGACCCAGTACTTC
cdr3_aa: CSAREGGPKETQYF

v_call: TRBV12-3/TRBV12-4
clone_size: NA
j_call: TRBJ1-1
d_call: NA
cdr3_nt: TGTGCCAGCCGAAGGGGACCGAACACTGAAGCTTTCTTT
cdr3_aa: CASRRGPNTEAFF

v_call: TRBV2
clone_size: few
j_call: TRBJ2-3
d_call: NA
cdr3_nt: TGTGCCAGCAGTTTCGTTGGTCTCACCTACAACGCTAGAACAGATACGCAGTATTTT
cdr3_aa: CASSFVGLTYNARTDTQYF

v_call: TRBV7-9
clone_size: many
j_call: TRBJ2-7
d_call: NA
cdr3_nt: TGTGCCAGCAGCTCGTCATCCAGAGAGCAGTACTTC
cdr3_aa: CASSSSSREQYF

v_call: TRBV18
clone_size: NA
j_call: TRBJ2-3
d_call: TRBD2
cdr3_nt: TGTGCCAGCTCACCACCCTTTTTGCGGGAGCGTCTCACAGATACGCAGTATTTT
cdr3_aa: CASSPPFLRERLTDTQYF

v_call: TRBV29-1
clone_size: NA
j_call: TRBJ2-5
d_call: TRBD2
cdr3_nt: TGCAGCGTCCTTTTAGCGGGACAAGAGACCCAGTACTTC
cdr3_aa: CSVLLAGQETQYF

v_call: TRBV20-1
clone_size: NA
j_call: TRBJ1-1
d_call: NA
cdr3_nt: TGCAGTGCCACCGGGCCAGCTCATCCCCTTGACTCCTTCTTT
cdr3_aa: CSATGPAHPLDSFF

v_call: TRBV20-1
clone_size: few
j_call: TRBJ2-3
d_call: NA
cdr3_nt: TGCAGTGCTAGAGATCCCAAGCGGGTCTCCAGCACAGATACGCAGTATTTT
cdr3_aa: CSARDPKRVSSTDTQYF

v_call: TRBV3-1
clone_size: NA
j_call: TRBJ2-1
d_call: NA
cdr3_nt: TGTGCCAGCAGCCAAGTGGGGGGTAGAGACAGCGGTGGTGAGCAGTTCTTC
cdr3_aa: CASSQVGGRDSGGEQFF

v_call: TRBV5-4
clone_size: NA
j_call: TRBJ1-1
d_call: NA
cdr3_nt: TGTGCCAGCAGCTCCAAGACGGCAGGGGACACTGAAGCTTTCTTT
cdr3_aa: CASSSKTAGDTEAFF

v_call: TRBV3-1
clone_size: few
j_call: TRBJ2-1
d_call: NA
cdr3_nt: TGTGCCAGCAGCCAAGACCAACCGGGACTGAGGAATGAGCAGTTCTTC
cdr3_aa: CASSQDQPGLRNEQFF

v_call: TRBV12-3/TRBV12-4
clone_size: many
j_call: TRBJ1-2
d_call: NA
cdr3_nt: TGTGCCAGCAGTTTAGAACACCTTCGGGGCTACACCTTC
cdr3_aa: CASSLEHLRGYTF

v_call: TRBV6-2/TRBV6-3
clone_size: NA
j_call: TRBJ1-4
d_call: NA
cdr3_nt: TGTGCCAGCACCCGGGGCACCGGGGGAAAACTGTTTTTT
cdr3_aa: CASTRGTGGKLFF

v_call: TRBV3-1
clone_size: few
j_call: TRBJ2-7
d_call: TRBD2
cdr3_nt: TGTGCCAGCAGCTGGGGACTAGCGGAATACGAGCAGTACTTC
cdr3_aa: CASSWGLAEYEQYF

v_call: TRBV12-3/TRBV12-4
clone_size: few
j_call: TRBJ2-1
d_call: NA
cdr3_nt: TGTGCCAGCAGGCCCACAGAAAATGAGCAGTTCTTC
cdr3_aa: CASRPTENEQFF

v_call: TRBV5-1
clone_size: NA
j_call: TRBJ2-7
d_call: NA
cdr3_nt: TGCTCCAGCAGCTTGGTGGGCGCGACGGCCACCTACGAGCAGTACTTC
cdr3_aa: CSSSLVGATATYEQYF

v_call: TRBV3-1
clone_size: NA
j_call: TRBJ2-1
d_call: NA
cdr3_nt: TGTGCCAGCAGCCAAATGAGGACAGATGACAATGAGCAGTTCTTC
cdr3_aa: CASSQMRTDDNEQFF

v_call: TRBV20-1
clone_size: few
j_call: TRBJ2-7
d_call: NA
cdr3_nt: TGCAGTGCTAGAGAGATCCGGGGACAACCGCAGTACTTC
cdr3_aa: CSAREIRGQPQYF

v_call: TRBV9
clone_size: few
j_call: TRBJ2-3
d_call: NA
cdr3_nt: TGTGCCAGCAGTTACAGCACACAGGACCTTCGCACAGATACGCAGTATTTT
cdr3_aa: CASSYSTQDLRTDTQYF

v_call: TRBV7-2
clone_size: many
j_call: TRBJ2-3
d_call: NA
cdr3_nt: TGTGCCAGCAGCGTCAAAGATACGCAGTATTTT
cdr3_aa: CASSVKDTQYF

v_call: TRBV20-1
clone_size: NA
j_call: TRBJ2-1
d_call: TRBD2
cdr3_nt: TGCAGTGCTACCCGACTAGCGGGGTCCTTTTACAATGAGCAGTTCTTC
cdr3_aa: CSATRLAGSFYNEQFF

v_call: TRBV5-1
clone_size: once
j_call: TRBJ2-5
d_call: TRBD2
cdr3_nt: TGCGCCAGCAGCTTCCAGCGCGGGGGTCGGGAGACCCAGTACTTC
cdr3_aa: CASSFQRGGRETQYF

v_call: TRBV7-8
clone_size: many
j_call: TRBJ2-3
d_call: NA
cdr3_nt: TGTGCCAGCAGCTTAGTTCGGGGAACAGATACGCAGTATTTT
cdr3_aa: CASSLVRGTDTQYF

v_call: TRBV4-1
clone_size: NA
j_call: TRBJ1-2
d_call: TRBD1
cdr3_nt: TGCGCCAGCAGGCGACAGGGGGCTAACTATGGCTACACCTTC
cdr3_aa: CASRRQGANYGYTF

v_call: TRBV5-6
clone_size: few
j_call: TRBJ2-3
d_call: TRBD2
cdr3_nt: TGTGCCAGCAGCTTGGCCTGGGTGAATAGCGGGGAAACAGATACGCAGTATTTT
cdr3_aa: CASSLAWVNSGETDTQYF

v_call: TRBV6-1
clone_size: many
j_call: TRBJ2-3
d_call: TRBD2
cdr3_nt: TGTGCCAGCAGTAGCGGGAGTCCCGACACAGATACGCAGTATTTT
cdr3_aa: CASSSGSPDTDTQYF

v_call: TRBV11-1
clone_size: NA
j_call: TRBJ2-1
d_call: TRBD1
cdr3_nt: TGTGCCAGCAGCTTAGCGACAGGGTCCACCCAGGACTACAATGAGCAGTTCTTC
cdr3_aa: CASSLATGSTQDYNEQFF

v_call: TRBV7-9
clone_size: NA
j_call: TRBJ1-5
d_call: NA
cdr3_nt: TGTGCCAGCAGCCACGACGGGGATCAGCCCCAGCATTTT
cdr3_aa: CASSHDGDQPQHF

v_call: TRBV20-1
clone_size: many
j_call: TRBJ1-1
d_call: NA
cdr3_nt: TGCAGTGCCGGAGGGGGGTCAACTGAAGCTTTCTTT
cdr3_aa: CSAGGGSTEAFF

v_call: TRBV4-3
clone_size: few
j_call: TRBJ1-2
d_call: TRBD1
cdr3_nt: TGCGCCAGCAGCCAGGGACAGCCTAACTATGGCTACACCTTC
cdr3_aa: CASSQGQPNYGYTF

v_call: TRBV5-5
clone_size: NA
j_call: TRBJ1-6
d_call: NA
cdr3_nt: TGTGCCAGCAGTCTAGGGCCCCAAGGTGTGGGTTCACCCCTCCACTTT
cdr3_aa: CASSLGPQGVGSPLHF

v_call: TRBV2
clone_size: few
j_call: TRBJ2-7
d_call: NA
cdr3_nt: TGTGCCAGCAGTGAAGGTCCCTCCCAGCAGTACTTC
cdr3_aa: CASSEGPSQQYF

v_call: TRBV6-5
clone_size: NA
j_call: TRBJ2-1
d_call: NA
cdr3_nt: TGTGCCACAGGAGGGTGGAATGAGCAGTTCTTC
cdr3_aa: CATGGWNEQFF

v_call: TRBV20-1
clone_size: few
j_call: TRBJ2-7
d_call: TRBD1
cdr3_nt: TGCAGTGCTACCCGGGACAGGACCTACGAGCAGTACTTC
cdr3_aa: CSATRDRTYEQYF

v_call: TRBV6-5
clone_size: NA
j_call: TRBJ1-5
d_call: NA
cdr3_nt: TGTGCCAGCAGTTACTCAGGGGTGGCATCCCAGCCCCAGCATTTT
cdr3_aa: CASSYSGVASQPQHF

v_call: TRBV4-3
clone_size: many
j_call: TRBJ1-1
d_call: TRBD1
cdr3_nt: TGCGCCAGCAGCCAAGGGATCCGACAGGGGGCAACTTTCATGAACACTGAAGCTTTCTTT
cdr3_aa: CASSQGIRQGATFMNTEAFF

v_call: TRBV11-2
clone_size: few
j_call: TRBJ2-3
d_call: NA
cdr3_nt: TGTGCCAGCAGCTTAGTCAACCCCAAAAGCGATACGCAGTATTTT
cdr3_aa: CASSLVNPKSDTQYF

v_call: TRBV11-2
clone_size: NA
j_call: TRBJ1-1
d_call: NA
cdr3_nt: TGTGCCAGCAGCTTAGGCCATACGAACACTGAAGCTTTCTTT
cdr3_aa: CASSLGHTNTEAFF

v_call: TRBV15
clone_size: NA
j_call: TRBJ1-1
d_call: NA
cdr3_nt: TGTGCCACCAGCAGAGACTCGGACGGCACTGAAGCTTTCTTT
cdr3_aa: CATSRDSDGTEAFF

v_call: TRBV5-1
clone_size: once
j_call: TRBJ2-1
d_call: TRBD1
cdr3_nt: TGCGCCAGCAGCTGGCCCGGGACAGCCTACAATGAGCAGTTCTTC
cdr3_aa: CASSWPGTAYNEQFF

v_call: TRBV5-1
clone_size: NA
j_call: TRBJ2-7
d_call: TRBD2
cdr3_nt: TGCGCCAGCAGCTTGCGGCTAGCGGGAGCTTACGCCTACGAGCAGTACTTC
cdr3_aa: CASSLRLAGAYAYEQYF

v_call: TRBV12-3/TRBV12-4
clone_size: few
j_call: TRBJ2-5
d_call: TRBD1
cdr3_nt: TGTGCCAGCAGTGCCGGGACAGGGCTAGAGACCCAGTACTTC
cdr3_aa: CASSAGTGLETQYF

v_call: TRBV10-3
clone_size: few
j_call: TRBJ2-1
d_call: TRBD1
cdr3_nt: TGTGCCATCAGTGAGACAGGGGGCAGCAATGAGCAGTTCTTC
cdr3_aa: CAISETGGSNEQFF

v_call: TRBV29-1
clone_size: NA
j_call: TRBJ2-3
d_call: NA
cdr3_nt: TGCAGCGTTCGCAGCACAGATACGCAGTATTTT
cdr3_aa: CSVRSTDTQYF

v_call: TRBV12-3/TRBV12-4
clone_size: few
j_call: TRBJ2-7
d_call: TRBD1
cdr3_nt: TGTGCCAGCGGGGGACAGGGGGTAAGAGAGCAGTACTTC
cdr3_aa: CASGGQGVREQYF

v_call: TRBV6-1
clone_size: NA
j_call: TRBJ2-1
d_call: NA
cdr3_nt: TGTGCCAGCAGGTCCCAGGGGGGAGGTGAGCAGTTCTTC
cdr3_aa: CASRSQGGGEQFF

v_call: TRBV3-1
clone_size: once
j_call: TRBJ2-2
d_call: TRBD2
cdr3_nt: TGTGCCAGCAGCCAGGGGGGGGCCGGGGAGCTGTTTTTT
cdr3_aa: CASSQGGAGELFF

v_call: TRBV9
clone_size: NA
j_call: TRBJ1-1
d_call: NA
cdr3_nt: TGTGCCAGCAGCGTACGCGTGGGCCAGTCAAACACTGAAGCTTTCTTT
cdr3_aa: CASSVRVGQSNTEAFF

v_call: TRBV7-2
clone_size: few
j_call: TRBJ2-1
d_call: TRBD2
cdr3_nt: TGTGCCAGCAGCAAAACTAGCGCGGATGGGAATGAGCAGTTCTTC
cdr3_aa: CASSKTSADGNEQFF

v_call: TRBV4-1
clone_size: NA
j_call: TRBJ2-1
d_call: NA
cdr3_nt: TGCGCCAGCAGCCAAGGGTCCCAGGTCTCTGAGCAGTTCTTC
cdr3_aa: CASSQGSQVSEQFF

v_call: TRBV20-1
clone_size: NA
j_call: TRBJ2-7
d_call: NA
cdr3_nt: TGCAGTGCTGTTGCGGACAGAGACTCCTACGAGCAGTACTTC
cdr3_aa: CSAVADRDSYEQYF

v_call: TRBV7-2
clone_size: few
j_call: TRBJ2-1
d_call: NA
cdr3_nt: TGTGCCAGCAGCTTTGGGGGTCATTACAATGAGCAGTTCTTC
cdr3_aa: CASSFGGHYNEQFF

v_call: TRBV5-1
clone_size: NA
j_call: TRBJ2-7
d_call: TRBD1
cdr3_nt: TGCGCCAGCAGCGGAGGAGACAGGGTTTTCCACGAGCAGTACTTC
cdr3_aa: CASSGGDRVFHEQYF

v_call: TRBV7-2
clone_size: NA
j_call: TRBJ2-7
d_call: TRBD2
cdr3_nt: TGTGCCAGCAGCATGGGACTAGCCCCCTACGAGCAGTACTTC
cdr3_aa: CASSMGLAPYEQYF

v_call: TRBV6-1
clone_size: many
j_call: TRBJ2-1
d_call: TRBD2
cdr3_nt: TGTGCCAGCAGTCCCAGACTAGCGGGAGGGCCTAATGAGCAGTTCTTC
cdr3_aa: CASSPRLAGGPNEQFF